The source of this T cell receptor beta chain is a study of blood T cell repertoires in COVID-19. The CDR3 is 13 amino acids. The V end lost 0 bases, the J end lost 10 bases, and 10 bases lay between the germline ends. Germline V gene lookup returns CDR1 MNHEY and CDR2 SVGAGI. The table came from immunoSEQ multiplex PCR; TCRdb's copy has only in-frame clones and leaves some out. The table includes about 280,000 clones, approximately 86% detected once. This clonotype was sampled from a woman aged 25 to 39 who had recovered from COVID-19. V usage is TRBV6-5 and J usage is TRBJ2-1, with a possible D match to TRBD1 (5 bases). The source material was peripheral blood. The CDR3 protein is CASSYSDTAEQFF. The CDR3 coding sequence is TGTGCCAGCAGTTACTCGGACACGGCGGAGCAGTTCTTC.